Listed below are T cell receptor beta chains from one sample, sequenced in a study of T cells in Graves' hyperthyroidism and ophthalmopathy. TCRdb reprocessed the multiplex PCR reads with MiXCR, giving one entry per CDR3 protein. The sample consists of roughly 700,000 distinct CDR3 sequences, roughly 17% of them appearing once. The material sequenced was blood. These receptors came from a man aged 45-65 years with Graves' hyperthyroidism. Each CDR3 is given with its conserved first and last residue. The D gene is left open where the match is weak. Only part of the rows carry a size: once, few, many, or a class if the clone is expanded.

j_call,v_call,clone_size,d_call,cdr3_aa,cdr3_nt
TRBJ2-1,TRBV27,many,TRBD1,CASSLLGTVSYNEQFF,TGTGCCAGCAGTTTATTGGGGACAGTCTCCTACAATGAGCAGTTCTTC
TRBJ1-2,TRBV3-1,-,-,CASSQDVGNYGYTF,TGTGCCAGCAGCCAAGACGTAGGGAACTATGGCTACACCTTC
TRBJ1-4,TRBV18,many,-,CASSGGLGEKLFF,TGTGCCAGCTCCGGCGGGCTCGGCGAAAAACTGTTTTTT
TRBJ1-1,TRBV4-1,-,-,CASSQEGAGRLGEAFF,TGCGCCAGCAGCCAAGAAGGGGCAGGGAGGTTAGGTGAAGCTTTCTTT
TRBJ2-2,TRBV3-1,few,-,CASSQDSRPENTGELFF,TGTGCCAGCAGCCAAGATAGCCGACCTGAGAACACCGGGGAGCTGTTTTTT
TRBJ2-1,TRBV11-2,many,TRBD2,CASSSTLAGNNEQFF,TGTGCCAGCAGCTCCACGCTAGCGGGAAACAATGAGCAGTTCTTC
TRBJ2-1,TRBV20-1,few,TRBD1,CSAPQGDYNEQFF,TGCAGTGCTCCGCAGGGGGACTACAATGAGCAGTTCTTC
TRBJ1-4,TRBV10-1,-,TRBD1,CAEGANEKLFF,TGCGCCGAGGGGGCGAATGAAAAACTGTTTTTT
TRBJ1-4,TRBV4-3,-,TRBD1,CASSQDQHRGRTNEKLFF,TGCGCCAGCAGCCAAGATCAACACAGGGGGCGAACTAATGAAAAACTGTTTTTT
TRBJ1-1,TRBV6-1,many,-,CASSEFMGSEAFF,TGTGCCAGCAGTGAATTTATGGGCAGCGAAGCTTTCTTT
TRBJ2-7,TRBV15,many,TRBD2,CATSRGTSGSSEQYF,TGTGCCACCAGCCGCGGGACTAGCGGATCCTCCGAGCAGTACTTC